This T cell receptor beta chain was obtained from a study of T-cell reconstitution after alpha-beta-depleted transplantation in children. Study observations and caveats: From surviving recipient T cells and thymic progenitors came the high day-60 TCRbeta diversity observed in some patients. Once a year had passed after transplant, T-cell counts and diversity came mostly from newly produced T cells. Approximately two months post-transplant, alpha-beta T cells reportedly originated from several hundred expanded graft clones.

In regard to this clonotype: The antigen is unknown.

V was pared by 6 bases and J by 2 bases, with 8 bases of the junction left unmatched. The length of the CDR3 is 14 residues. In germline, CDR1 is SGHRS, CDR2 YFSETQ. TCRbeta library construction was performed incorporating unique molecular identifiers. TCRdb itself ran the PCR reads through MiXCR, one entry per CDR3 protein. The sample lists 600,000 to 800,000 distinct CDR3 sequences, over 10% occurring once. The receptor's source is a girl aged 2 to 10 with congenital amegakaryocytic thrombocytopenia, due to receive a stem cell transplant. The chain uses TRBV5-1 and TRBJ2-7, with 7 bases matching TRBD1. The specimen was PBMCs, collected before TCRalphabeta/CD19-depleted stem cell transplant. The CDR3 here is CASIPTGLPYEQYF. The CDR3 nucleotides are TGCGCCAGCATCCCGACAGGGTTGCCCTACGAGCAGTACTTC.